This is a list of T cell receptor beta chains from one sample in a study of shared clonotypes between healthy human individuals. Produced via immunoSEQ multiplex PCR; TCRdb's table is partial and in-frame only. Here the sample spans some 2,000,000 clones, roughly 94% being singletons. What was sequenced was naive CD8+ T cells sorted from blood. The receptors shown here come from a man between 18 and 35 years old in good health. Both conserved end residues are part of each CDR3. Fields, in order: J gene, V gene, CDR3 protein.

J: TRBJ2-3
V: TRBV30
CDR3: CAWSGDWADTQYF

J: TRBJ1-1
V: TRBV4-1
CDR3: CASSQEKGGTEAFF

J: TRBJ1-1
V: TRBV14
CDR3: CASSQDPLSVMAFF

J: TRBJ1-1
V: TRBV14
CDR3: CASSQVDGMNTEAFF

J: TRBJ2-7
V: TRBV27
CDR3: CASSLSPAGASYEQYF

J: TRBJ2-7
V: TRBV11-2
CDR3: CASSLFLGGVYEQYF

J: TRBJ1-2
V: TRBV19
CDR3: CAIEGGYGYTF

J: TRBJ2-7
V: TRBV11-2
CDR3: CASSLGQGDYEQYF

J: TRBJ1-2
V: TRBV11-2
CDR3: CASSGGYYGYTF

J: TRBJ1-1
V: TRBV11-3
CDR3: CASSWSPGDEAFF

J: TRBJ2-1
V: TRBV9
CDR3: CASPEMTRSVEQFF

J: TRBJ2-7
V: TRBV30
CDR3: CAWSGLAGGRSSYEQYF

J: TRBJ2-1
V: TRBV6-5
CDR3: CASSYQGAWGPDEQFF

J: TRBJ1-2
V: TRBV5-1
CDR3: CASSPGPAEGYTF

J: TRBJ1-1
V: TRBV7-9
CDR3: CASSLVGRGDTEAFF

J: TRBJ2-7
V: TRBV7-8
CDR3: CASSLVGRVAHEQYF

J: TRBJ2-2
V: TRBV4-1
CDR3: CASSFPDSYNTGELFF

J: TRBJ1-5
V: TRBV5-6
CDR3: CASSFWGTGGFGQPQHF

J: TRBJ2-7
V: TRBV4-1
CDR3: CASSQGWGTAGTTGEQYF